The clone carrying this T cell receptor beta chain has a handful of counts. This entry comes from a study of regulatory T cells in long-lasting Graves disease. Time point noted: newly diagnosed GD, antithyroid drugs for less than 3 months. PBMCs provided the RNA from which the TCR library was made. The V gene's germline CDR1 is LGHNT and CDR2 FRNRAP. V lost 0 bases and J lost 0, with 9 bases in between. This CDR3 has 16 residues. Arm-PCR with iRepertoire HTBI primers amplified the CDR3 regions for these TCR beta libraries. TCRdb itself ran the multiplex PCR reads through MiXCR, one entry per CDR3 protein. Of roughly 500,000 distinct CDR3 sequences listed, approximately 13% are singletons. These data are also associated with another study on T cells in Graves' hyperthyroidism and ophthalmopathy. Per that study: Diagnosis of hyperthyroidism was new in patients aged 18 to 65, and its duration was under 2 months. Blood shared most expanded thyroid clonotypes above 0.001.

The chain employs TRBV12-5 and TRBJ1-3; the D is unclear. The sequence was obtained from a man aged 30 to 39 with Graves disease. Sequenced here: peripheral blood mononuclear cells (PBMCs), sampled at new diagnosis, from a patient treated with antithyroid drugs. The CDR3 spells CASGLVRINSGNTIYF. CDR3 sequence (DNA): TGTGCTAGTGGTTTGGTAAGGATTAACTCTGGAAACACCATATATTTT.